This is a list of T cell receptor beta chains from one sample in a study of shared clonotypes between healthy human individuals. Some clones are missing from TCRdb's copy, which holds only in-frame ones; the method was immunoSEQ multiplex PCR. This table holds roughly 1,500,000 clones, approximately 98.5% found once. Sequencing used naive CD4+ T cells sorted from blood. The source is a man aged 25 to 40 in good health. CDR3s include the opening cysteine and the closing phenylalanine or tryptophan. Fields, in order: J gene, V gene, clone size, D gene, CDR3 DNA, CDR3 protein. D genes are given only for firm matches. Clone size is not always given. Where it is, it says once, few, many or a class for expanded clones.

J gene: TRBJ2-3; V gene: TRBV5-8; clone size: NA; D gene: NA; CDR3 DNA: TGTGCCACGAGCCGCACAGATACGCAGTATTTT; CDR3 protein: CATSRTDTQYF
J gene: TRBJ2-7; V gene: TRBV29-1; clone size: once; D gene: TRBD1; CDR3 DNA: TGCAGCGTACGACAGGGGTCCTACGAGCAGTACTTC; CDR3 protein: CSVRQGSYEQYF
J gene: TRBJ2-7; V gene: TRBV20-1; clone size: NA; D gene: NA; CDR3 DNA: TGCAGTGCTAGAGCCCTAGTCGAGCAGTACTTC; CDR3 protein: CSARALVEQYF
J gene: TRBJ2-2; V gene: TRBV5-4; clone size: NA; D gene: NA; CDR3 DNA: TGTGCCAGCAGCTTGGACAGGGCCCACACCGGGGAGCTGTTTTTT; CDR3 protein: CASSLDRAHTGELFF
J gene: TRBJ2-6; V gene: TRBV7-3; clone size: NA; D gene: NA; CDR3 DNA: TGTGCCAGCAGCCCCCTGGCAGCCCCCTCTGGGGCCAACGTCCTGACTTTC; CDR3 protein: CASSPLAAPSGANVLTF
J gene: TRBJ2-7; V gene: TRBV14; clone size: NA; D gene: NA; CDR3 DNA: TGTGCCAGCAGCCAAGGGAGGGGGAGAAGTTACGAGCAGTACTTC; CDR3 protein: CASSQGRGRSYEQYF
J gene: TRBJ2-3; V gene: TRBV20-1; clone size: NA; D gene: NA; CDR3 DNA: TGCAGTGCCCCCGGGTTTGCGCAGTATTTT; CDR3 protein: CSAPGFAQYF
J gene: TRBJ2-2; V gene: TRBV18; clone size: NA; D gene: NA; CDR3 DNA: TGTGCCAGCTCACCACTCGACATCACATCTTACACCGGGGAGCTGTTTTTT; CDR3 protein: CASSPLDITSYTGELFF
J gene: TRBJ1-4; V gene: TRBV5-1; clone size: NA; D gene: NA; CDR3 DNA: TGCGCCAGCAGCTTCCAACAGGGTCGGGAAAAACTGTTTTTT; CDR3 protein: CASSFQQGREKLFF
J gene: TRBJ1-1; V gene: TRBV7-3; clone size: NA; D gene: NA; CDR3 DNA: TGTGCCAGCGCTGGGGAGGGAAACACTGAAGCTTTCTTT; CDR3 protein: CASAGEGNTEAFF
J gene: TRBJ1-1; V gene: TRBV5-4; clone size: NA; D gene: TRBD1; CDR3 DNA: TGTGCTTCTACACCCAGGGGGGGGCACACTGAAGCTTTCTTT; CDR3 protein: CASTPRGGHTEAFF
J gene: TRBJ2-3; V gene: TRBV14; clone size: once; D gene: NA; CDR3 DNA: TGTGCCAGCAGCCAAACATCCCACGGAACGCAGTATTTT; CDR3 protein: CASSQTSHGTQYF
J gene: TRBJ1-1; V gene: TRBV15; clone size: once; D gene: NA; CDR3 DNA: TGTGCCACCAGCAAACATCAACAGGGTGAAGCTTTCTTT; CDR3 protein: CATSKHQQGEAFF
J gene: TRBJ2-5; V gene: TRBV6-5; clone size: NA; D gene: TRBD2; CDR3 DNA: TGTGCCGCGGGGGGGATGGCGGAGACCCAGTACTTC; CDR3 protein: CAAGGMAETQYF
J gene: TRBJ2-2; V gene: TRBV11-3; clone size: NA; D gene: TRBD1; CDR3 DNA: TGTGCCAGCAGCTTAGATTCACAGGGGAACGGGGAGCTGTTTTTT; CDR3 protein: CASSLDSQGNGELFF
J gene: TRBJ2-3; V gene: TRBV14; clone size: NA; D gene: TRBD2; CDR3 DNA: TGTGCCAGCAGCCAAGATCTAGCGGGGATCACAGATACGCAGTATTTT; CDR3 protein: CASSQDLAGITDTQYF
J gene: TRBJ2-7; V gene: TRBV5-1; clone size: NA; D gene: NA; CDR3 DNA: TGCGCCAGCAGCCCCACAGAGGTATGGCAGGGCCACTCCTACGAGCAGTACTTC; CDR3 protein: CASSPTEVWQGHSYEQYF
J gene: TRBJ2-3; V gene: TRBV29-1; clone size: NA; D gene: NA; CDR3 DNA: TGCAGCGTTGGGTCAATCCCAGATACGCAGTATTTT; CDR3 protein: CSVGSIPDTQYF
J gene: TRBJ2-2; V gene: TRBV7-2; clone size: NA; D gene: NA; CDR3 DNA: TGTGCCAGCCGCCTCGGTAGTGAAAACAGGGAGCTGTTTTTT; CDR3 protein: CASRLGSENRELFF
J gene: TRBJ2-1; V gene: TRBV10-2; clone size: NA; D gene: TRBD1; CDR3 DNA: TGCGCCAGCAGGGGGTTCCTACAGGGGGCGAGGTACAATGAGCAGTTCTTC; CDR3 protein: CASRGFLQGARYNEQFF
J gene: TRBJ2-6; V gene: TRBV5-8; clone size: once; D gene: NA; CDR3 DNA: TGTGCCAGCAGCCCGGGACTTGTGGCCAACGTCCTGACTTTC; CDR3 protein: CASSPGLVANVLTF
J gene: TRBJ2-7; V gene: TRBV18; clone size: NA; D gene: TRBD2; CDR3 DNA: TGTGCCAGCTCACCACTAACTAGCGGGGTCTACGAGCAGTACTTC; CDR3 protein: CASSPLTSGVYEQYF
J gene: TRBJ2-7; V gene: TRBV27; clone size: NA; D gene: NA; CDR3 DNA: TGTGCCAGCAGGCACCAAGCGGACAATCCCTCCTACGAGCAGTACTTC; CDR3 protein: CASRHQADNPSYEQYF